This T cell receptor (beta chain) was documented in a study of OX40 agonist ivuxolimab in advanced cancers. Concerning this clone: What it binds is not known.

Only in-frame clones appear in the TCRdb table, and some are missing; sequencing was by immunoSEQ multiplex PCR. The sample yields about 33,000 clones, around 84% seen once. Germline values: CDR1 MRHNA, CDR2 SNTAGT. This CDR3 contains 13 residues. Deletions cut 4 bases from V and 7 bases from J, with 10 bases between. Study results and caveats: Some nonresponders also had low normalized T-cell clonal expansion.

The sequenced sample was CD4+ or CD8+ T cells sorted from blood, obtained in a trial of the OX40 agonist ivuxolimab. V usage is TRBV6-4 and J usage is TRBJ2-2; tentative D call: TRBD2 (5 bases). The receptor comes from an adult with an advanced solid tumor such as melanoma, head and neck, liver or kidney cancer. The CDR3 region has the DNA TGTGCCAGCAGTGTACTAGAGAACGGGGAGCTGTTTTTT. This codes for CASSVLENGELFF.